This section outlines one TCR beta chain sequence together with its context. The data originate from a study of blood T cell repertoires in COVID-19. Study details: Samples came from the United States, Italy and Spain, spanning acute and convalescent COVID-19. From T cells, B-cell-depleted T cells, or PBMCs came the material, which was cDNA or gDNA.

The germline gives CDR1 LNHDA, CDR2 SQIVND (reference sequence). The CDR3 extends over 14 amino acids. V lost 3 bases to trimming and J lost 7 bases, with 15 bases between them. How the authors handled the data: Amplified reference gene primers provided the basis for estimating nucleated cell counts. Clones were sequenced by immunoSEQ multiplex PCR, and TCRdb holds only the in-frame ones, with some missing. For V, J and clone size, that table is used; D and trimming come from the DNA. The table lists around 100,000 clones, around 84% of them singletons. The V call is TRBV19, the J call TRBJ1-2; D not resolved. Source material: peripheral blood. The receptor was isolated from a human donor in a cohort sampled during active COVID-19. This CDR3 reads CASSIGEGLGGYTF. Written as DNA, the CDR3 is TGTGCCAGTAGTATTGGCGAGGGTCTGGGTGGCTACACCTTC.